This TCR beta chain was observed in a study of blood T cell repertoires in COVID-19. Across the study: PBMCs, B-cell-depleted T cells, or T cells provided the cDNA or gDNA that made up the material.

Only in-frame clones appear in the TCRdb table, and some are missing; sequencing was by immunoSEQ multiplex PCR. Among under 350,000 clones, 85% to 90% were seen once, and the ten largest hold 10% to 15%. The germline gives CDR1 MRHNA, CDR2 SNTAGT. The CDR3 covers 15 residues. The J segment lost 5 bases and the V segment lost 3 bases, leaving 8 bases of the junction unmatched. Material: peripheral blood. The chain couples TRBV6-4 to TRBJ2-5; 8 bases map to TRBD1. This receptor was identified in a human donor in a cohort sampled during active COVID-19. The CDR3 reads CASSDYRGRMETQYF. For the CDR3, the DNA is TGTGCCAGCAGTGATTACAGGGGGAGGATGGAGACCCAGTACTTC.